This entry lists 24 T cell receptor beta chains sequenced from one sample in a study of blood T cells in healthy people across ages. A sample-barcoded 5' primer and a J-beta primer mix were used in a second PCR of about 7 to 11 cycles. TCRdb itself ran the 5' RACE reads through MiXCR, one entry per CDR3 protein. The repertoire holds 710,000 or so distinct CDR3 sequences, with about 30% as singletons. The sequenced sample was blood. These receptors were obtained from a woman over 75 in good health.

The chain uses TRBV5-8 and TRBJ2-1; D might be TRBD1 or TRBD2, each matching 6 bases. The CDR3 length is 12 residues. Deletions cut 4 bases from V and 15 bases from J, with 17 bases between. CDR1 is SGHTS, CDR2 YDEGEE, per germline. As DNA, the CDR3 is TGTGCCAGCAGCCGGGGGCTCAGGGTGGTGTTCTTC. This codes for CASSRGLRVVFF.

The chain couples TRBV5-1 to TRBJ2-1; weak D call: TRBD1 (6 bases). Deletions cut 0 bases from V and 3 bases from J, with 13 bases between. The germline CDR1 and CDR2 sequences are SGHRS and YFSETQ. This CDR3 contains 16 residues. The CDR3 region is CASSLAGRGRYNEQFF. The CDR3 DNA sequence: TGCGCCAGCAGCTTGGCAGGCAGGGGTCGCTACAATGAGCAGTTCTTC. The whole variable domain, filled in from reference TRBV5-1 and TRBJ2-1, reads KAGVTQTPRYLIKTRGQQVTLSCSPISGHRSVSWYQQTPGQGLQFLFEYFSETQRNKGNFPGRFSGRQFSNSRSEMNVSTLELGDSALYLCASSLAGRGRYNEQFFGPGTRLTVL.

This clonotype was detected ten times or more. The gene calls are TRBV5-1 and TRBJ2-5, with D perhaps matching TRBD1 (5 bases). Germline V CDR1 and CDR2: SGHRS, YFSETQ. The V and J ends lost 4 bases and 5 bases respectively, with 12 bases between them. The CDR3 loop spans 13 amino acids. Here the CDR3 DNA reads TGCGCCAGCAGCCCGGACATTGGGGAGACCCAGTACTTC. Encoded protein: CASSPDIGETQYF. The variable domain in full, completed from reference TRBV5-1 and TRBJ2-5, reads KAGVTQTPRYLIKTRGQQVTLSCSPISGHRSVSWYQQTPGQGLQFLFEYFSETQRNKGNFPGRFSGRQFSNSRSEMNVSTLELGDSALYLCASSPDIGETQYFGPGTRLLVL.

This clonotype was found a few times. This chain joins TRBV7-6 and TRBJ1-1; 8 bases match TRBD1. CDR1 is SGHVS and CDR2 is FNYEAQ in the germline V gene. V shed 4 bases, J shed 3 bases, and the junction held 7 bases outside the gene matches. The CDR3 runs to 15 residues. CDR3: CASSSSPGQDTEAFF. The CDR3, as DNA: TGTGCCAGCAGCTCCTCGCCGGGACAGGACACTGAAGCTTTCTTT.

This chain connects TRBV15 to TRBJ2-7, with a possible D match to TRBD1 (5 bases). The DNA end is more similar to TRBJ2-5, so the J call may be wrong. CDR1 and CDR2 (germline): LNHNV, YYDKDF (reference sequence). The CDR3 sequence is 13 residues long. The CDR3 coding sequence is TGTGCCACCAGCCTTGACGCAGGGGAGACCCAGTACTTC. Its translation is CATSLDAGETQYF.

The chain carries TRBV20-1 and TRBJ1-1; TRBD1 is a possible D gene (6 bases). The V gene's germline CDR1 is DFQATT and CDR2 SNEGSKA (reference sequence). V lost 0 bases and J 7 bases, leaving 18 bases between the germline ends. The length of the CDR3 is 15 residues. Here the CDR3 reads CSARDRETGDGEAFF. The CDR3 DNA reads as TGCAGTGCTAGAGATCGGGAGACAGGCGATGGTGAAGCTTTCTTT.

This clonotype was observed a handful of times. This may be a read error, as it is one base from a much larger clone. Here the CDR3 reads CSARTSGLGTQYF. DNA for the CDR3: TGCAGTGCTCGGACTAGCGGGTTGGGGACCCAGTACTTC. The rearrangement uses TRBV20-1 and TRBJ2-5; TRBD2 matches at 11 bases. The CDR3 has 13 residues. V gave up 5 bases and J gave up 7 bases; unmatched junction bases: 6. CDR1 is DFQATT and CDR2 is SNEGSKA in the germline V gene (reference sequence).

This clonotype was detected many times. The chain couples TRBV11-3 to TRBJ2-6; D gene uncertain. The CDR3 has 14 residues. CDR1 is SGHNT and CDR2 is YENEEA in the germline V gene. V was shortened by 4 bases and J by 0 bases, with 4 bases between the two germline ends. The CDR3 DNA reads as TGTGCCAGCAGCTCACACTCTGGGGCCAACGTCCTGACTTTC. Translated: CASSSHSGANVLTF.

This clonotype was counted many times. This chain joins TRBV4-2 and TRBJ2-5; D perhaps matches TRBD2 (7 bases). This CDR3 spans 16 amino acids. The ends were cut back, 0 bases at V and 2 bases at J, with 13 bases in the middle. Germline V gene sequence: CDR1 LGHNA, CDR2 YNFKEQ. The CDR3 region has the DNA TGTGCCAGCAGCCAAGAAAGGGGGGGTCTTCAAGAGACCCAGTACTTC. Protein sequence: CASSQERGGLQETQYF.

The V call is TRBV7-9, the J call TRBJ1-6; the D is unclear. The V and J ends lost 2 bases and 10 bases respectively, with 12 bases between them. CDR3 length: 14 residues. The germline V gene has CDR1 SEHNR and CDR2 FQNEAQ (reference sequence). The CDR3: CASSLPQRNSPLHF. For the CDR3, the DNA is TGTGCCAGCAGCTTACCGCAGAGAAACTCACCCCTCCACTTT. The variable domain in full, with the rest retrieved from reference TRBV7-9 and TRBJ1-6, is DTGVSQNPRHKITKRGQNVTFRCDPISEHNRLYWYRQTLGQGPEFLTYFQNEAQLEKSRLLSDRFSAERPKGSFSTLEIQRTEQGDSAMYLCASSLPQRNSPLHFGNGTRLTVT.

Remarks on this clonotype: It may be a read error: a sequence one base away is much more abundant. The chain recombines TRBV10-3 with TRBJ2-1; D gene ambiguous. Germline V gene sequence: CDR1 ENHRY, CDR2 SYGVKD. The CDR3 totals 13 residues. Trimming stripped 6 bases from V and 5 bases from J, with 11 bases between. CDR3 residues: CAIRFESNNEQFF. In DNA form, the CDR3 reads TGTGCCATCAGATTCGAATCTAACAATGAGCAGTTCTTC.

A word on this clonotype: A much larger clone lies one base from this, so it may be a read error. The rearrangement uses TRBV5-1 and TRBJ2-7, with 10 bases fitting TRBD2. This CDR3 is built from 14 residues. The V gene's germline CDR1 is SGHRS and CDR2 YFSETQ. The CDR3 sequence is CAGSTGLAVYEQYF. In DNA form, the CDR3 reads TGCGCCGGCAGCACCGGACTAGCGGTCTACGAGCAGTACTTC.

This clonotype was seen a single time. CDR3 bases: TGCGCCAGCAGCGCCGATGTGAGGGGCACTGAAGCTTTCTTT. Amino acids: CASSADVRGTEAFF. This chain links TRBV5-1 with TRBJ1-1, with a weak D call TRBD1 (5 bases). The CDR3 contains 14 residues. The ends were cut back, 4 bases at V and 4 bases at J, with 14 bases in the middle. Germline CDR1 reads SGHRS; CDR2 reads YFSETQ.

The V call is TRBV30, the J call TRBJ2-3; TRBD2 matches at 8 bases. This CDR3 region has 14 residues. Germline CDR1 and CDR2: GTSNPN and SVGIG (reference sequence). Germline trimming cut 3 bases from V and 6 bases from J; bases unmatched to any gene: 8. The CDR3 nucleotides read TGTGCCTGGAGATGGACGGGGGGGCGGGATACGCAGTATTTT. It yields the protein CAWRWTGGRDTQYF.

Worth noting for this clonotype: With a much larger clone just one base away, this may be a read error. The chain is built from TRBV11-3 and TRBJ2-5; 9 bases agree with TRBD1. The closer fit of TRBJ2-1 to the DNA end suggests the J call may be wrong. The germline CDR1 and CDR2 sequences are SGHNT and YENEEA. The CDR3 totals 14 residues. The CDR3: CASSAPGQGKTQFF. CDR3 DNA sequence: TGTGCCAGCAGCGCACCGGGACAGGGAAAGACCCAGTTCTTC.

This clonotype was recorded only once. This may stem from a read error, because a much larger clone lies one nucleotide away. This rearrangement joins TRBV7-2 to TRBJ2-7, with 9 bases identical to TRBD1. Germline V gene data show CDR1 as SGHTA and CDR2 as FQGNSA. CDR3 length: 13 residues. V trimming: 6 bases; J trimming: 4 bases; junction bases outside the gene matches: 4. The CDR3 DNA reads as TGTACCAGCAGAAACAGGGGGCAGTACGAGCAGTACTTC. Its translation: CTSRNRGQYEQYF.

This clonotype was seen a few times. The chain carries TRBV6-5 and TRBJ1-5; 9 bases match TRBD1. Unmatched junction bases numbered 2, after V lost 0 bases and J lost 5 bases. Germline-derived CDR1 and CDR2 are MNHEY and SVGAGI. The CDR3 length is 15 residues. Written as DNA, the CDR3 is TGTGCCAGCAGTTACTCGGGACAGGGCTATCAGCCCCAGCATTTT. It is translated as CASSYSGQGYQPQHF.

This clonotype was counted ten times or more. The chain has TRBV2 and TRBJ1-2, with a tentative D call TRBD1 (6 bases). V was pared by 1 base and J by 4 bases, with 16 bases between. Germline lookup yields CDR1 SNHLY and CDR2 FYNNEI. This CDR3 spans 16 amino acids. The CDR3 DNA reads as TGTGCCAGCAGTGAAGAGGTCGGCAGGGGCGGCTATGGCTACACCTTC. This sequence encodes CASSEEVGRGGYGYTF.

This clonotype was observed many times. The genes are TRBV7-9 and TRBJ2-5; the match to TRBD1 covers 9 bases. Trimming cost V 3 bases and J 5 bases; bases outside gene matches: 10. The CDR3 sequence is 16 residues long. CDR1 is SEHNR, CDR2 FQNEAQ, per germline (reference sequence). The CDR3 spells CASSFGDRGSVETQYF. The CDR3 DNA follows: TGTGCCAGCAGCTTCGGTGACAGGGGGTCGGTGGAGACCCAGTACTTC. The variable domain in full, with the rest retrieved from reference TRBV7-9 and TRBJ2-5, is DTGVSQNPRHKITKRGQNVTFRCDPISEHNRLYWYRQTLGQGPEFLTYFQNEAQLEKSRLLSDRFSAERPKGSFSTLEIQRTEQGDSAMYLCASSFGDRGSVETQYFGPGTRLLVL.

This clonotype was seen at least ten times. This chain uses TRBV4-1 with TRBJ2-3, with D perhaps given as TRBD1 or TRBD2 (5 bases each). Trimming took 1 base from V and 2 from J, leaving 7 bases between them. CDR3 length: 14 residues. Germline V gives CDR1 MGHRA, CDR2 YSYEKL. The CDR3 DNA reads TGCGCCAGCAGCCAAGGGGGGACCACAGATACGCAGTATTTT. It specifies CASSQGGTTDTQYF.

In this sample, this clonotype turned up a few times. A clone one base away is much larger, so this may be a read error. The genes are TRBV5-1 and TRBJ2-3, with D unclear. The CDR3 consists of 14 residues. Trimming shortened V by 0 bases and J by 2 bases, and 7 bases separated the two germline ends. Germline V CDR1 and CDR2: SGHRS, YFSETQ. The CDR3 region has the DNA TGCGCCAGCAGCTTGGTTCTCCCCACAGATACGCAGTATTTT. This encodes CASSLVLPTDTQYF.

Worth noting for this clonotype: A much more abundant neighbour one base away suggests this may be a read error. This rearrangement joins TRBV5-1 to TRBJ2-3; no definite D call. V lost 6 bases to trimming and J lost 2 bases, with 10 bases between them. The CDR3 contains 13 residues. Looked up from germline, CDR1 is SGHRS and CDR2 is YFSETQ. The chain's CDR3 is CASKPESTDTQYF. The CDR3, as DNA: TGCGCCAGCAAGCCGGAGTCCACAGATACGCAGTATTTT.

Many counts were recorded for this clonotype. V gene TRBV7-2 combines with J gene TRBJ2-3, with unresolved D. This CDR3 has 14 residues. CDR1 is SGHTA and CDR2 is FQGNSA in the germline V gene. Between the trimmed V and J ends, which lost 5 bases and 2 bases, there was a span of 11 bases. This chain's CDR3 is CASSRGTFTDTQYF. The CDR3 DNA follows: TGTGCCAGCAGCCGAGGCACCTTCACAGATACGCAGTATTTT.

The table lists this clonotype with a few counts. With a much larger clone just one base away, this may be a read error. V usage is TRBV5-1 and J usage is TRBJ1-1, with D perhaps matching TRBD1 (5 bases). Looked up from germline, CDR1 is SGHRS and CDR2 is YFSETQ. The CDR3 has 14 amino acids. Between the trimmed V and J ends, which lost 3 bases and 6 bases, there was a span of 15 bases. The CDR3 reads CASSWDGAWAEAFF. CDR3 coding DNA: TGCGCCAGCAGCTGGGACGGGGCATGGGCTGAAGCTTTCTTT.